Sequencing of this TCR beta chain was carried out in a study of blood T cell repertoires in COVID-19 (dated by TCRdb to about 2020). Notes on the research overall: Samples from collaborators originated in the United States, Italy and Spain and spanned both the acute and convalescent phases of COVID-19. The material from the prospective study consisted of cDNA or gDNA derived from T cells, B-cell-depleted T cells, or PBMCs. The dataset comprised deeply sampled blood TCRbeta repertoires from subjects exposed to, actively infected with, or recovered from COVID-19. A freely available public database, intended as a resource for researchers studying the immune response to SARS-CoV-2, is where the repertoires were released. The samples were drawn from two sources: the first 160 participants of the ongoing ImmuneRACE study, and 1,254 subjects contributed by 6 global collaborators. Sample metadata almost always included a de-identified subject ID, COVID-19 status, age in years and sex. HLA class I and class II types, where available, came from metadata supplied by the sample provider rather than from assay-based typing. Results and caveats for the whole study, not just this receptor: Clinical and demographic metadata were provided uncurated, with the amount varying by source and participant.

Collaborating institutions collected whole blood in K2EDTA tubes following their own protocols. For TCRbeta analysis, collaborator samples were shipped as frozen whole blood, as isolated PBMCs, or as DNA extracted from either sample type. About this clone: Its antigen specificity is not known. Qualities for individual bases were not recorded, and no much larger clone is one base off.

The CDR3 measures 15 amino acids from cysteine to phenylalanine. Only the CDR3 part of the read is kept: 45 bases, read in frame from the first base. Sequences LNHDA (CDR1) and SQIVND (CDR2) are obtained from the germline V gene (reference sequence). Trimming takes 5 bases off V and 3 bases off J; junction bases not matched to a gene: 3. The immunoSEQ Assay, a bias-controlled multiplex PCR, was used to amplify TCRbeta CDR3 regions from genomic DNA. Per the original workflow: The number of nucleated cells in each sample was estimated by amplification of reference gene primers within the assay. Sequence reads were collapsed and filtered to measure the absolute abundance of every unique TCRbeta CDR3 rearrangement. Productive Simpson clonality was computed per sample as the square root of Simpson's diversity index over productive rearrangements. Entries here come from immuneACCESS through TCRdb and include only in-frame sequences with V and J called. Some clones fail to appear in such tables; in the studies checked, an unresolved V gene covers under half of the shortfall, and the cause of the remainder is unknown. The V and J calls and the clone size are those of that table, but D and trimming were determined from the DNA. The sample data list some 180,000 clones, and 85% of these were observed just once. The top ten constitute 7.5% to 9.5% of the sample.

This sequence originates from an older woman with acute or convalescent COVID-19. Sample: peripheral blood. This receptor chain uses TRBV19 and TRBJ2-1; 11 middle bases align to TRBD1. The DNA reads TGTGCCAGTAGTGGCGGGACAGGGGGCTACAATGAGCAGTTCTTC. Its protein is CASSGGTGGYNEQFF.